Listed here are 3 T cell receptor beta chains from one sample, sequenced in a study of cytomegalovirus exposure and HLA in healthy donors. This PCR relied on a set of 60 Vbeta primers and 13 Jbeta primers. Data came from immunoSEQ multiplex PCR; TCRdb stores just in-frame clones and leaves some out. This repertoire shows 55,000 to 70,000 clones, about four fifths found once; its top ten account for around 5%. Input material: PBMCs. These TCRs come from a woman in her twenties or thirties in good health and CMV-seronegative.

This chain uses TRBV14 with TRBJ2-5; 11 positions match TRBD1. The V gene's germline CDR1 is SGHDN and CDR2 FVKESK. V was pared by 4 bases and J by 1 base, with 2 bases of the junction left unmatched. There are 15 residues in the CDR3. In DNA form, the CDR3 reads TGTGCCAGCAGCCCAGGGACAGGGGGCCAAGAGACCCAGTACTTC. Translation: CASSPGTGGQETQYF.

The chain has TRBV6-5 and TRBJ2-7, with TRBD1 matching 11 bases. The CDR3 totals 15 residues. With V trimmed by 6 bases and J by 0 bases, 4 bases remained unmatched. Germline assignment: CDR1 MNHEY and CDR2 SVGAGI. CDR3 sequence reads: CASRAGTGGSYEQYV. The DNA for the CDR3 is TGTGCCAGCAGAGCCGGGACAGGGGGCTCCTACGAGCAGTACGTC.

The chain employs TRBV19 and TRBJ2-1, with 9 bases lining up with TRBD2. In germline, CDR1 is LNHDA, CDR2 SQIVND (reference sequence). V trimming: 2 bases; J trimming: 7 bases; junction bases outside the gene matches: 9. The CDR3 has 16 amino acids. The CDR3 region is CASSIKSSGRSNEQFF. CDR3 in DNA: TGTGCCAGTAGTATAAAATCCAGCGGGAGGTCTAATGAGCAGTTCTTC.